These T cell receptor beta chains were read from a single sample in a study of tumor and adjacent non-tumor tissue in lung cancer. From the multiplex PCR reads, TCRdb called clonotypes with MiXCR, one entry per CDR3 protein. This table has about 120,000 distinct CDR3 sequences, 84% appearing once. Specimen: lung tumor tissue. The receptors were gathered from a man aged 70-80 years with non-small cell lung cancer. Both conserved end residues are part of each CDR3. The order of the fields is V gene, clone size, CDR3 protein. A row's size may be missing; if present it is once, few, many or a size class.

TRBV30 - CAWSVPGDNQLQYF
TRBV6-5 - CASSHTSGIQETQYF
TRBV11-3 once CANSFRYRTLNTEAFF
TRBV4-3 - CASSQDPAGAEYNELFF
TRBV5-5 - CASTGQLRGIEAFF
TRBV29-1 - CSVSEQGVSDTQYF
TRBV11-3 - CASSPANAGDTEVIF
TRBV6-5 - CAISTARLAGADRQYF
TRBV11-2 - CASSLVGTAVAGELFF
TRBV14 - CASSRGRSPLLF
TRBV29-1 - CRVSGQWVHGYTF
TRBV4-3 - CASSPQKGQSQHF
TRBV10-3 many CAISPVVAHEQYF
TRBV11-1 - CVSSQQQARGVQIF
TRBV10-2 - CATRDRGAKAFF
TRBV6-6 - CASSYDPDRGCTDTYYF
TRBV28 - CAGSSLAGYTYEQYF
TRBV10-3 many CAISSTGGAEETQYF
TRBV29-1 - CSIERPSSYNEQFF
TRBV6-1 once CASWSGGASGELIF
TRBV12-3/TRBV12-4 once CGSSLPRDKQYF
TRBV10-2 large CATQGGATRGGETQYF
TRBV29-1 - CCVEEGGETQYF
TRBV11-2 - CASSPLAGTPTYEQYF
TRBV28 - CASSPIDRGLSGANVLTF
TRBV5-4 - CVSIQAGANVLTF
TRBV5-4 - CTSSLLQNTGELFF
TRBV20-1 - CSARTGGRIFF